The next 4 T cell receptor beta chains were all read from a single sample in a study of CD8+CD57+ T cells in acquired aplastic anemia. Using genomic DNA as the template, TCR beta VDJ and CDR3 profiling was carried out. Using its own MiXCR run on the reads, TCRdb lists one record per CDR3 protein. Here the sample spans about 120,000 distinct CDR3 sequences, almost 40% being singletons. Patients sequenced had flow cytometry evidence of CD8+CD57+ cell expansion. Sample: sorted CD4+, CD8+, or CD8+CD57+ T cells (not recorded which) from PBMCs. The receptor set was obtained from a human donor with aplastic anemia.

Relative to its sample, this clonotype is medium-sized. This chain links TRBV15 with TRBJ1-2; 9 nucleotides agree with TRBD1. Germline assignment: CDR1 LNHNV and CDR2 YYDKDF (reference sequence). Germline trimming cut 1 base from V and 8 bases from J; bases unmatched to any gene: 5. The CDR3 runs to 14 residues. CDR3 coding DNA: TGTGCCACCAGCAGAGTTGGGACAGGGTTAGGCTACACCTTC. It codes for CATSRVGTGLGYTF.

This clonotype was found many times. The genes are TRBV4-1 and TRBJ1-1; D uncertain. Germline CDR1 reads MGHRA; CDR2 reads YSYEKL. V was pared by 3 bases and J by 5 bases, with 13 bases between. The CDR3 covers 14 residues. The CDR3 is CASSQSRMGTEAFF. CDR3 nucleotide sequence: TGCGCCAGCAGCCAGTCCAGGATGGGGACTGAAGCTTTCTTT.

This clonotype showed up many times. The chain combines TRBV9 with TRBJ1-6, with D possibly being TRBD1 (5 bases). CDR3 length equals 13 residues. Germline CDR1 is SGDLS and CDR2 is YYNGEE. With 3 bases removed from V and 7 bases from J, the gap between germline ends came to 8 bases. CDR3 sequence: CASSGGVNSPLHF. CDR3 nucleotide sequence: TGTGCCAGCAGCGGGGGGGTCAATTCACCCCTCCACTTT.

The chain is built from TRBV2 and TRBJ2-2; weak D call: TRBD2 (7 bases). Between the trimmed V and J ends, which lost 6 bases and 4 bases, there was a span of 15 bases. Looked up from germline, CDR1 is SNHLY and CDR2 is FYNNEI. The CDR3 totals 15 residues. The CDR3 reads CASSPGGGGTGELFF. For the CDR3, the DNA is TGTGCCAGCAGCCCCGGGGGCGGGGGCACCGGGGAGCTGTTTTTT.